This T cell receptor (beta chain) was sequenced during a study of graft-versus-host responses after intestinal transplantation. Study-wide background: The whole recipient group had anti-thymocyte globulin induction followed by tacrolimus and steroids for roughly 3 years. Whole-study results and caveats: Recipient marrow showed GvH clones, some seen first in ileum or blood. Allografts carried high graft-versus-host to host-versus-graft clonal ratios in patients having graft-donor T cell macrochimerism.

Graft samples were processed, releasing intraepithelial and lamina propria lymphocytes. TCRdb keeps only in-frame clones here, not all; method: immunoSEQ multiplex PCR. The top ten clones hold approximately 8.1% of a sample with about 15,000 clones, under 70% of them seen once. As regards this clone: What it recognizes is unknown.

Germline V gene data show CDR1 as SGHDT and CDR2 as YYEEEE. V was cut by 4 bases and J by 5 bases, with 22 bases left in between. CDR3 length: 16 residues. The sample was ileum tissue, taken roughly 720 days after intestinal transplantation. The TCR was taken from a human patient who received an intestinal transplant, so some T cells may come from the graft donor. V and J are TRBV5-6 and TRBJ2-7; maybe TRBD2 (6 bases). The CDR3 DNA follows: TGTGCCAGCAGCGAGGGAGTGAGACGGGGGTTCCACGAGCAGTACTTC. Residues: CASSEGVRRGFHEQYF.